This T cell receptor beta chain was retrieved from a study of blood T cells in healthy people across ages (dated by TCRdb to the mid-2010s). Study-level background: In model experiments, roughly one uniquely barcoded TCR beta cDNA molecule per two T cells was captured by template switching. The donors were divided into four age groups: young (average approximately 17 years), middle-aged (over 35), aged (approximately 64) and long-lived (approximately 74). Age-related changes in TCR beta repertoire diversity were measured in the study by deep sequencing normalized with unique cDNA molecular identifiers. To avoid experimental bias, donors of different ages were spread randomly across the sequencing lanes. For two donors (one aged 18 to 30 and one aged 80 or older), the study analyzed two additional independent replicas of 1 million unique cDNA reads from the same blood draw. Overall results and qualifications from the work: Compared with the aged group, the long-lived group had more naive CD4+ T cells, fewer expanded clones and increased TCR diversity, a pattern suggesting age selection. Observed TCR beta diversity correlated strongly with the percentage of naive T cells measured by flow cytometry. Conclusive comparison of naive and antigen-experienced compartments was prevented by the profiling of bulk unsorted PBMCs. Estimates of total diversity based on one million sequenced T cells were regarded as lower bounds and as underestimates. As age increased, observed TCR beta diversity per million T cells dropped in a roughly linear way, and a significant reduction was already evident by age approximately 40. Because the CMV infection status of the donors was unknown, age-related changes in expanded clonotypes may potentially have been confounded.

This clonotype came up a few times. The antigen it binds to is not known. No quality values exist for individual bases; no much larger clone is one base distant. The 35 to 40 donors, aged roughly 6 to 95 years, were systemically healthy Caucasian individuals from Russia. Each donor gave 8 to 10 milliliters of peripheral blood, drawn into EDTA-treated Vacutainer tubes. Ficoll-Paque density-gradient centrifugation was used to isolate PBMCs, with at least 6.5 million per sample. Trizol reagent was used to extract total RNA from PBMCs, with at least 5 micrograms per sample. Naive CD45RAhigh/CD27high T cell percentages were measured by flow cytometry on a PBMC aliquot from every donor. Looking up the germline V gene yields CDR1 LGHNA and CDR2 YSLEER. V is pared back by 1 base and J by 4 bases, with 11 bases lying between the germline termini. The cysteine opens and the phenylalanine closes a CDR3 of 14 amino acids. The CDR3 DNA has 42 bases and is translated from base 1.

Library preparation used 5' RACE. Sequencing relied on an Illumina HiSeq 2500. A second PCR of 7 to 11 cycles was run with a J-beta primer mix and a sample-barcoded 5' primer. A unique molecular identifier was introduced onto each TCR beta cDNA molecule by a template-switch 5' adaptor carrying 12 random nucleotides. Each sample yielded at least 2.5 million CDR3-containing paired-end reads. All of the RNA was converted into first-strand cDNA using the Mint cDNA synthesis kit, with a TRBC-specific oligonucleotide serving as the primer. After uracil-DNA glycosylase treatment, a first 18-cycle PCR used universal primers M1SS and BC2_uni_R on all cDNA. Concerning the study's data processing: Normalization of each sample was performed by random selection of 1 million high-quality reads, each carrying a distinct molecular identifier. Instead of being binned into consensus sequences, reads that shared molecular identifiers were thrown out. CDR3 identification, clonotype clustering and error correction used MiTCR with a Q25 quality threshold and the strictest error-elimination algorithm. A nonparametric unseen species model with Euler transformation was used to estimate a lower bound on total TCR beta diversity. The raw public data were reprocessed by TCRdb itself: fastp quality trimming at Q25, MiXCR clonotype calling, in-frame beta chains only. Each CDR3 protein gets just one entry, which takes the most common genes and DNA from the rows behind it. In this record, the V and J calls reflect TCRdb's handling and not the investigators' own analysis. Counted in this sample were 1.5 million to 2 million distinct CDR3 sequences; less than 50% of them appeared once. Roughly 2.1% of the sample lies in the top ten.

The specimen sequenced was blood. This TCR came from a woman between 40 and 55 years old in good health. The chain uses TRBV4-3 and TRBJ2-7; 6 matching bases give a weak D call of TRBD2. The CDR3 amino acid sequence is: CASSQGPGSYEQYF. DNA sequence: TGCGCCAGCAGCCAAGGCCCCGGGAGTTACGAGCAGTACTTC.